This T cell receptor beta chain appears in the sequencing data of a study of T cells after yellow fever vaccination (dated by TCRdb to about 2019). For the wider study: The SMART-Seq v4 Ultra Low Input RNA kit was used to prepare libraries from fractions with low cell numbers. Blood was collected at multiple timepoints before and after primary and secondary immunization, and bulk PBMC replicates and cell subsets were isolated. To follow T-cell clones before and after both primary and booster YFV17D yellow fever vaccination, bulk TCR alpha and beta repertoires underwent longitudinal sequencing. Two healthy male donors made up the cohort, one aged 18 to 29 years and the other aged 30 to 40 years. Paper-wide results and their limitations: A small fraction of clonotypes appeared in both the CD4 and CD8 compartments, likely as a result of convergent recombination. The study included only a couple of donors, which limits how far the findings can be generalized. The secondary T-cell response was weaker than the primary response but faster, peaking on day 5 instead of day 15. After the booster, most of the clones that had expanded following primary vaccination were detected again (around 97% of CD4 and 80% to 90% of CD8), which suggests that memory was broadly maintained. Computational filtering was required because FACS-sorted repertoires could contain abundant contaminating clonotypes from the bulk population.

The germline V gene specifies SGHRS as CDR1 and YFSETQ as CDR2. From the cysteine up to the phenylalanine, the CDR3 has a length of 14 residues. Of the read, only the CDR3 DNA is kept; its 42 bases are in frame from base 1. V gives up 2 bases and J gives up 2 bases, and the segment between their germline ends measures 9 bases. TCRdb names Illumina NovaSeq 6000 as the instrument used. TCR cDNA was synthesized by 5'RACE template switching, which introduced a universal primer site and unique molecular identifiers. Priming for cDNA synthesis came from both the TCR alpha and TCR beta constant segments. Library amplification involved two PCR steps, and the second step added sample barcodes and sequencing adapters. Sequencing of the libraries was done on either Illumina HiSeq 2500 (2x100 bp) or NovaSeq (2x150 bp). From the authors' description of their analysis: MIGEC was used to demultiplex reads and collapse the reads into UMI consensus sequences, and MiXCR was used for V(D)J alignment. Clonotypes responding to the vaccine were identified with edgeR on replicate PBMC samples, with the criteria of FDR below 0.01 and a log2 fold change above 5 up to day 15. Bulk clonotypes were assigned CD4 or CD8 identity according to which sequenced CD4 or CD8 repertoire held them at higher abundance. Using fastp trimming at Q25 and MiXCR clonotype assembly, TCRdb reanalyzed the public sequencing data and kept in-frame beta chains. Every CDR3 protein is listed once, alongside the most common genes and DNA of its rows. The V and J calls follow TCRdb's processing rather than the paper's. This sample comprises a few hundred thousand distinct CDR3 sequences, approximately 5.2% of them detected only once. The ten largest clones represent around 3.3% of the sample.

This sample's treatment or condition label indicates: live attenuated yellow fever vaccine strain. PBMCs were isolated from peripheral blood using a standard Ficoll-Paque protocol. Dynabeads CD4 and CD8 positive selection kits were used to isolate CD4 and CD8 T-cell fractions. TriZol was used to extract RNA from bulk PBMCs, CD4 and CD8 fractions, and dextramer-positive and dextramer-negative fractions. This clonotype occurred many times. Its antigen is currently not known. It has no much larger one-base neighbor in the sample; base qualities were not kept. The sample here was CD4+ T cells sorted from PBMCs, taken on the day of the yellow fever booster vaccination. The receptor was isolated from a man younger than 35 who received the YFV17D yellow fever vaccine. Rearrangement joined TRBV5-1 to TRBJ2-3; a weak D assignment points to TRBD1 (6 bases agree). Here the CDR3 is given as CASSFQGSTDTQYF. The DNA is as follows: TGCGCCAGCAGCTTCCAGGGGTCCACAGATACGCAGTATTTT. Joined to the reference TRBV5-1 and TRBJ2-3 proteins, this CDR3 gives the full variable domain: KAGVTQTPRYLIKTRGQQVTLSCSPISGHRSVSWYQQTPGQGLQFLFEYFSETQRNKGNFPGRFSGRQFSNSRSEMNVSTLELGDSALYLCASSFQGSTDTQYFGPGTRLTVL.